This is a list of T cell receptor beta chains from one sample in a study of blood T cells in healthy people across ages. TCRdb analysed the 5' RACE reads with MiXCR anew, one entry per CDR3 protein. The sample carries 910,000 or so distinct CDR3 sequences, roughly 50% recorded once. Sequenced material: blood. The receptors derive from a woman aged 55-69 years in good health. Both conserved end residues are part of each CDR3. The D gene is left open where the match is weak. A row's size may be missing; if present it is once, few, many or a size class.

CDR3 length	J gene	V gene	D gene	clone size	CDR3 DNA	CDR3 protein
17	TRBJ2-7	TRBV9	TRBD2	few	TGTGCCAGCAGCGTAGGGCTAGCGGGATCCCAGAGGAACGAGCAGTACTTC	CASSVGLAGSQRNEQYF
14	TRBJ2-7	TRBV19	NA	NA	TGTGCCAGTAGTATTGCGTCCACATCCTACGAGCAGTACTTC	CASSIASTSYEQYF
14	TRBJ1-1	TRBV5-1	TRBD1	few	TGCGCCAGCAGCGGGGGACAGGCCGAAACTGAAGCTTTCTTT	CASSGGQAETEAFF
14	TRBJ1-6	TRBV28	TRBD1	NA	TGTGCCAGCAGTACTGGGACAGGGGACTCACCCCTCCACTTT	CASSTGTGDSPLHF
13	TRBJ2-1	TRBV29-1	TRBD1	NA	TGCAGCGTTGACCAGACAGGGGGCAATGAGCAGTTCTTC	CSVDQTGGNEQFF
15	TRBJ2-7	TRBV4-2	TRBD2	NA	TGTGCCAGCAGCCAAGATCTTGGCGGGAGTTACGAGCAGTACTTC	CASSQDLGGSYEQYF
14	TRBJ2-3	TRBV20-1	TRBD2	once	TGCAGTGCGGGACTAGCGGGAATCGCAGATACGCAGTATTTT	CSAGLAGIADTQYF
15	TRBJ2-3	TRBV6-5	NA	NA	TGTGCCAGCAGTTACTCGGCAGGGCGCGGAGATACGCAGTATTTT	CASSYSAGRGDTQYF
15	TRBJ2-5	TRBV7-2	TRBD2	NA	TGTGCCAGCAGCTACATCGGGACTAGTATAGAGACCCAGTACTTC	CASSYIGTSIETQYF
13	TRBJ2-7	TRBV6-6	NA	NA	TGTGCCAGCACCCCTCGGGTTTACAATGAGCAGTACTTC	CASTPRVYNEQYF
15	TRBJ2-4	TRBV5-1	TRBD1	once	TGCGCCAGCAGCTTGACCGGACAGGGTAGGAGCATTCAGTACTTC	CASSLTGQGRSIQYF
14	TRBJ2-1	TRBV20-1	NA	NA	TGCAGTGCTAGCCCGCAGAGCTCCTACAATGAGCAGTTCTTC	CSASPQSSYNEQFF
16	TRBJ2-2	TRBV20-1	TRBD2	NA	TGCAGTGCTAGAAGACTAGCGGGAACGAACACCGGGGAGCTGTTTTTT	CSARRLAGTNTGELFF
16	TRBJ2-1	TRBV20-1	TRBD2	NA	TGCAGTGCCCCTTGGGCTAGCGGAAGCTCCTACAATGAGCAGTTCTTC	CSAPWASGSSYNEQFF
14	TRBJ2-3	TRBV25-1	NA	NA	TGTGCCAGCAGTGAACGTGAAGCTGCAGATACGCAGTATTTT	CASSEREAADTQYF
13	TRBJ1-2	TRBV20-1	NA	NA	TGCAGTGCTAGACGCGGGCAGAACTATGGCTACACCTTC	CSARRGQNYGYTF